The sequence of this T cell receptor beta chain was determined in a study of shared clonotypes between healthy human individuals. In germline, CDR1 is MRHNA, CDR2 SNTAGT. This CDR3 spans 11 amino acids. The V and J ends lost 2 bases and 8 bases respectively, with 6 bases between them. A split of CD4+ cells into CD45RA+ naive and CD45RA-negative memory subsets was performed. Data came from immunoSEQ multiplex PCR; TCRdb stores just in-frame clones and leaves some out. This table has roughly 2.5 million clones, around 94% appearing once. The clonotype comes from a man aged 18-30 years in good health. Sequencing was performed on naive CD4+ T cells sorted from blood. Subset noted: CD45RA+ positively selected. The V gene is TRBV6-4, the J gene TRBJ1-2; D is ambiguous. The chain's CDR3 is CASSDGRGYTF. The CDR3 DNA reads as TGTGCCAGCAGTGACGGTCGCGGCTACACCTTC.